The present T cell receptor beta chain was sequenced within a study of blood T cell repertoires in COVID-19. Assay used: immunoSEQ multiplex PCR; TCRdb lists only in-frame clones, some missing. Among under 200,000 clones listed, more than 75% were seen once. Germline V gives CDR1 MNHEY, CDR2 SVGAGI. CDR3 length equals 13 residues. With 4 bases clipped from V and 8 bases from J, the junction kept 3 bases outside the gene matches. This chain connects TRBV6-5 to TRBJ1-4; 8 bases align to TRBD1. Material: peripheral blood. This receptor was obtained from a man in his sixties with COVID-19, enrolled during active disease. CDR3 in amino acids: CASSWTGREKLFF. The CDR3 DNA reads as TGTGCCAGCAGTTGGACAGGGCGAGAAAAACTGTTTTTT.